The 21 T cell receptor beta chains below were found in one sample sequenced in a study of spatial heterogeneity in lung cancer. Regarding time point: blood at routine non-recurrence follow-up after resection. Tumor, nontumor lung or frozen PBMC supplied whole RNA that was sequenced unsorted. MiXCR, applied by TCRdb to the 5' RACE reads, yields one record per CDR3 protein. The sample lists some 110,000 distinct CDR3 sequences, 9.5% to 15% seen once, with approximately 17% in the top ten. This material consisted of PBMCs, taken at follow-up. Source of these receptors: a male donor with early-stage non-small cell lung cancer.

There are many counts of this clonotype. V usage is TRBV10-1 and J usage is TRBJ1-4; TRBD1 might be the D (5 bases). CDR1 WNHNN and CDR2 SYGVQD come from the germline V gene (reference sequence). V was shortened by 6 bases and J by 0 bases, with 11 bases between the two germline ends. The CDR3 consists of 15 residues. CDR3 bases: TGCGCCAGCAGGGGACGGATTGCAACTAATGAAAAACTGTTTTTT. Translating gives CASRGRIATNEKLFF.

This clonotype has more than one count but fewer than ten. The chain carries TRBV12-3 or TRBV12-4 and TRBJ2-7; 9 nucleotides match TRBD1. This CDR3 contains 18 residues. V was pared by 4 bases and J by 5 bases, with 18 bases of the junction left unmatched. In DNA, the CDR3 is TGTGCCAGCAGTTCCCCTTTCCCCGGGACAGGGACATCGGACGAGCAGTACTTC. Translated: CASSSPFPGTGTSDEQYF.

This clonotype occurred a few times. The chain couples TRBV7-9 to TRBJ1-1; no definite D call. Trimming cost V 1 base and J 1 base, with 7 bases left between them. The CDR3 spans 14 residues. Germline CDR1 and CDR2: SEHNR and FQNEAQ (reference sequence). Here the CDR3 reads CASSLEPRNTEAFF. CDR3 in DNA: TGTGCCAGCAGCTTAGAGCCCCGGAACACTGAAGCTTTCTTT.

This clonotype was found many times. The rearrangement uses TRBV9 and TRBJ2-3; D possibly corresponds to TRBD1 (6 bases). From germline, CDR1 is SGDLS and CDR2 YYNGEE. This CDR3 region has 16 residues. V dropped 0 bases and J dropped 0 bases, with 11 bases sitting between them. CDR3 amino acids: CASSVVGAASTDTQYF. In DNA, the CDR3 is TGTGCCAGCAGCGTAGTGGGGGCGGCTAGCACAGATACGCAGTATTTT.

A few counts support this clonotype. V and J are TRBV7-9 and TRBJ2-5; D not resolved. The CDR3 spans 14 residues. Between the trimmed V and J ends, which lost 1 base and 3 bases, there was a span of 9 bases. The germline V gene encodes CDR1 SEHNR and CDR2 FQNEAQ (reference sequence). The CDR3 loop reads CASSLVGGKETQYF. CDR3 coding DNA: TGTGCCAGCAGCTTAGTAGGTGGGAAAGAGACCCAGTACTTC.

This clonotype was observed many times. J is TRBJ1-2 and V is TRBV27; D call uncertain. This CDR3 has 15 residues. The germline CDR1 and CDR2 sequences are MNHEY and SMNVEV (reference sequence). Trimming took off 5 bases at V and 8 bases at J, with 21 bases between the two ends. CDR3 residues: CASSIRMGRDGGYTF. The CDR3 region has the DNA TGTGCCAGCAGTATCCGTATGGGAAGGGATGGAGGCTACACCTTC.

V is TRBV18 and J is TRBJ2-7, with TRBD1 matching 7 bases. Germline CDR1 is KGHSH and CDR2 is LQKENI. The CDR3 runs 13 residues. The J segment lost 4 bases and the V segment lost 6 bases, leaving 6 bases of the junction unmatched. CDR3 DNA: TGTGCCAGCTCCGCGACAGGGTCTTACGAGCAGTACTTC. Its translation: CASSATGSYEQYF.

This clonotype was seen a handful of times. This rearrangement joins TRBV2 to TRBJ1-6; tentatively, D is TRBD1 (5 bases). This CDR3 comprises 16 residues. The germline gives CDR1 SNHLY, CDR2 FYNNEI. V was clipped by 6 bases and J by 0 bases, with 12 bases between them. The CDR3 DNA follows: TGTGCCAGCAGGGCTGGGACGAGCTCCTATAATTCACCCCTCCACTTT. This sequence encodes CASRAGTSSYNSPLHF. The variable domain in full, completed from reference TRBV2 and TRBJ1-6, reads EPEVTQTPSHQVTQMGQEVILRCVPISNHLYFYWYRQILGQKVEFLVSFYNNEISEKSEIFDDQFSVERPDGSNFTLKIRSTKLEDSAMYFCASRAGTSSYNSPLHFGNGTRLTVT.

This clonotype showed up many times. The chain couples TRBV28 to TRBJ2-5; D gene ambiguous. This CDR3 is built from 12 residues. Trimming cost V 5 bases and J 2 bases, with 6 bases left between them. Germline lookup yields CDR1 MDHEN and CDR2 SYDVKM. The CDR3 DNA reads TGTGCCAGCAGTAGACTTCAAGAGACCCAGTACTTC. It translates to CASSRLQETQYF.

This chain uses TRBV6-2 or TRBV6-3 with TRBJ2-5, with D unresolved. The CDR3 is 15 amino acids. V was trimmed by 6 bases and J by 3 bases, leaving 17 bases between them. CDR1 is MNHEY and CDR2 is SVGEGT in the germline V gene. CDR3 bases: TGTGCCAGCAGGACGAGCTCCGGGTGGGAAGAGACCCAGTACTTC. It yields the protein CASRTSSGWEETQYF.

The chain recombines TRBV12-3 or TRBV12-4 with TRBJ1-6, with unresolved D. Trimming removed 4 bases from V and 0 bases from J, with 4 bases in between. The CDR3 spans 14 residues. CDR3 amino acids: CASSYSSYNSPLHF. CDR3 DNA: TGTGCCAGCAGTTATAGCTCCTATAATTCACCCCTCCACTTT.

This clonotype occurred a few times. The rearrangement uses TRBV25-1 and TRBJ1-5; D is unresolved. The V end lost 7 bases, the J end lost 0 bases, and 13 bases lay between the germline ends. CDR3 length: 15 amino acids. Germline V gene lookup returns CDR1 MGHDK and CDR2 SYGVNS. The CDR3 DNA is TGTGCCAGCATACAAGGGCTACTTAGCAATCAGCCCCAGCATTTT. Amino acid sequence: CASIQGLLSNQPQHF.

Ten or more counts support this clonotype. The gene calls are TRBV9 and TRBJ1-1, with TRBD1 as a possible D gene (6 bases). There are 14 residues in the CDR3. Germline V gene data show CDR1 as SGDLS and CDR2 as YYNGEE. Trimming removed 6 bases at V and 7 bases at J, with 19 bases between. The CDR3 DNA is TGTGCCAGCACCGAAAACGACAGGAGATATGAAGCTTTCTTT. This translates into CASTENDRRYEAFF.

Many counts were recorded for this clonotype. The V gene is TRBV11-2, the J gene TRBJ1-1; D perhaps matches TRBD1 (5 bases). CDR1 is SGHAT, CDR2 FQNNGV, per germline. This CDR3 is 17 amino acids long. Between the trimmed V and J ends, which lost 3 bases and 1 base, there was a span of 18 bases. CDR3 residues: CASSFRGVSIGNTEAFF. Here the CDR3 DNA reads TGTGCCAGCAGCTTCCGGGGGGTCTCGATAGGGAACACTGAAGCTTTCTTT.

In DNA, the CDR3 is TGTGCCAGCAGCACGGACAGGGGTGCTGAAGCTTTCTTT. Translated: CASSTDRGAEAFF. This rearrangement joins TRBV7-9 to TRBJ1-1, with TRBD1 identical over 9 bases. The CDR3 has 13 amino acids. The germline V gene encodes CDR1 SEHNR and CDR2 FQNEAQ (reference sequence). Trimming removed 5 bases from V and 6 bases from J; junction bases left unmatched: 4.

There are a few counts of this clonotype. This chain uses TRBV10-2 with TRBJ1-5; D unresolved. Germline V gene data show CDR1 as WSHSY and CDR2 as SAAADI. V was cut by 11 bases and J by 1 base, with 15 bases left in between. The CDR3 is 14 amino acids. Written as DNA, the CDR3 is TGCGCCTCCCAGCCCGGAGGGAGCAATCAGCCCCAGCATTTT. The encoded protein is CASQPGGSNQPQHF.

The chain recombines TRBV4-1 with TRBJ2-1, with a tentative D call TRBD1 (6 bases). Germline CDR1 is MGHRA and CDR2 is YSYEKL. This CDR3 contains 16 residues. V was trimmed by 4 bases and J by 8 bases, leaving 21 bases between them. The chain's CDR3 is CASSRVPGHTDDEQFF. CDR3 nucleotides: TGCGCCAGCAGCCGGGTTCCGGGACATACGGACGATGAGCAGTTCTTC.

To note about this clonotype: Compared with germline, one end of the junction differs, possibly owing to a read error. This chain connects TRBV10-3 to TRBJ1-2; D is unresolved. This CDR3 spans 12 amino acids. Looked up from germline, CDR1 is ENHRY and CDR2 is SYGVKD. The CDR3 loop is CAVSSENYGYTF. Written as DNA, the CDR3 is TGTGCCGTCAGTAGTGAGAACTATGGCTACACCTTC.

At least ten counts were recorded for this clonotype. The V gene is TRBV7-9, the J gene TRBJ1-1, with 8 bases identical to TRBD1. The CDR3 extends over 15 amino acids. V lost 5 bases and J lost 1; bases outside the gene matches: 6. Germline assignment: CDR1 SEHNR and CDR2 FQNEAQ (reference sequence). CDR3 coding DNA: TGTGCCAGCAGCGACGACAGGGGAACGAACACTGAAGCTTTCTTT. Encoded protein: CASSDDRGTNTEAFF.

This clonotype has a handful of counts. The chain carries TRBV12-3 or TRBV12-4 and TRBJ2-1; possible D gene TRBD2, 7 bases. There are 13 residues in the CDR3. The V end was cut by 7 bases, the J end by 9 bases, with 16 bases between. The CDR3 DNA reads TGTGCCAGCATCTTTAGGGGGGGCCTTGAGCAGTTCTTC. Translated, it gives CASIFRGGLEQFF.

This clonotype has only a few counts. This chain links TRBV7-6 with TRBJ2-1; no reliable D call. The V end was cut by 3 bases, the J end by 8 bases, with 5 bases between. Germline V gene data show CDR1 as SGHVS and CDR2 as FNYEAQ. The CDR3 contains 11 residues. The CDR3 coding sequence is TGTGCCAGCAGCTTCCACGATGAGCAGTTCTTC. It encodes CASSFHDEQFF. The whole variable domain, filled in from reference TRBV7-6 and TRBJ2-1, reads GAGVSQSPRYKVTKRGQDVALRCDPISGHVSLYWYRQALGQGPEFLTYFNYEAQQDKSGLPNDRFSAERPEGSISTLTIQRTEQRDSAMYRCASSFHDEQFFGPGTRLTVL.